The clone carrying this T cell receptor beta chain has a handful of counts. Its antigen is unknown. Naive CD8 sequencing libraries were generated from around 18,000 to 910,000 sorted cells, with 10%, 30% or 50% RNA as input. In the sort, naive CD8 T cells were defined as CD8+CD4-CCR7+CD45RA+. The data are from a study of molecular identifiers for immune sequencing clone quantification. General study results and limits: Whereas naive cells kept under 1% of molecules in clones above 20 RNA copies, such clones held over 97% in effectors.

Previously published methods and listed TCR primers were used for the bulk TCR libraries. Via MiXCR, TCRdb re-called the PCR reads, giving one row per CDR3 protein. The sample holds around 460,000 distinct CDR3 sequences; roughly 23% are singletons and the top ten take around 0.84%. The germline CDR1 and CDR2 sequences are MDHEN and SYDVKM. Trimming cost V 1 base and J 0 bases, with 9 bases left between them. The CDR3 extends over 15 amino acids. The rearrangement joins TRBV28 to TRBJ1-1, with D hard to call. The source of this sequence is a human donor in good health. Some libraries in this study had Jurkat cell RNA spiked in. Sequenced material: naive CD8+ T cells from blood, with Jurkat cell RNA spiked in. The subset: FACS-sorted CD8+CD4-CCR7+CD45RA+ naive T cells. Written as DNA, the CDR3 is TGTGCCAGCAGTTTATCTATCCGGTTGAACACTGAAGCTTTCTTT. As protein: CASSLSIRLNTEAFF.